This paragraph covers one TCR beta chain sequence. What it recognizes is unknown. Profiling of TCR beta VDJ combinations and CDR3 sequences used genomic DNA as template. TCRdb called the reads again in MiXCR, with one record for every CDR3 protein. The table has some 42,000 distinct CDR3 sequences, approximately 71% seen once. This sample stems from a study of CD8+CD57+ T cells in acquired aplastic anemia. For the study at large: Sorted CD4+ plus CD8+ cells gave DNA averaging around 3 ug. CD4+ cells from healthy donors averaged roughly 10 million reads.

General observations from the study: Patients and healthy controls showed no significant CD8+ Simpson's diversity difference. It was found that fewer than 35 CD8+ CDR3 sequences were shared between patients and controls.

The germline V gene encodes CDR1 LNHDA and CDR2 SQIVND (reference sequence). The V and J ends lost 3 bases and 9 bases, in that order; junction bases with no gene match: 6. This CDR3 contains 14 residues. Sequencing used sorted CD4+, CD8+, or CD8+CD57+ T cells (not recorded which) from PBMCs. This TCR was sampled from a human donor in good health, serving as a control. The V and J genes are TRBV19 and TRBJ1-2; TRBD1 agrees at 11 bases. The CDR3 is CASSIGQGASRYTF. The CDR3 region has the DNA TGTGCCAGTAGTATCGGACAGGGGGCGTCTCGCTACACCTTC. The full variable domain, in which reference TRBV19 and TRBJ1-2 provide the parts outside the CDR3, is DGGITQSPKYLFRKEGQNVTLSCEQNLNHDAMYWYRQDPGQGLRLIYYSQIVNDFQKGDIAEGYSVSREKKESFPLTVTSAQKNPTAFYLCASSIGQGASRYTFGSGTRLTVV.